These 5 T cell receptor beta chains share one sample of origin, sequenced in a study of blood T cell repertoires in COVID-19. TCRdb keeps only in-frame clones here, not all; method: immunoSEQ multiplex PCR. This table holds 95,000 to 110,000 clones, about 90% found once. The sequenced sample was peripheral blood. The receptors were sampled from a man aged 50 to 60 in a cohort sampled during active COVID-19.

This sequence joins TRBV14 and TRBJ2-3; D possibly corresponds to TRBD2 (5 bases). V gave up 2 bases and J gave up 3 bases, with 30 bases separating them. The V gene's germline CDR1 is SGHDN and CDR2 FVKESK. The CDR3 has 21 residues. The CDR3 reads CASSQRPPAEDSPFLTDTQYF. The CDR3 DNA reads as TGTGCCAGCAGCCAACGCCCCCCCGCGGAGGATTCCCCTTTTTTAACAGATACGCAGTATTTT.

In this sample, this clone turned up once. V and J are TRBV28 and TRBJ1-2; TRBD1 matches 8 bases. Trimming cost V 3 bases and J 5 bases; bases outside gene matches: 11. Germline lookup yields CDR1 MDHEN and CDR2 SYDVKM. CDR3 length: 16 residues. The CDR3 reads CASSLRSGGYGYGYTF. CDR3 DNA: TGTGCCAGCAGTTTGAGGTCAGGGGGCTACGGATATGGCTACACCTTC.

This rearrangement joins TRBV5-4 to TRBJ2-2, with 8 bases identical to TRBD2. Germline values: CDR1 SGHNT, CDR2 YYREEE (reference sequence). V was pared by 3 bases and J by 1 base, with 5 bases of the junction left unmatched. The CDR3 totals 16 residues. As DNA, the CDR3 is TGTGCCAGCAGCTCGGGGGGGATGGTGAACACCGGGGAGCTGTTTTTT. Its translation is CASSSGGMVNTGELFF. Variable domain in full (rest from reference TRBV5-4 and TRBJ2-2): ETGVTQSPTHLIKTRGQQVTLRCSSQSGHNTVSWYQQALGQGPQFIFQYYREEENGRGNFPPRFSGLQFPNYSSELNVNALELDDSALYLCASSSGGMVNTGELFFGEGSRLTVL.

The chain uses TRBV10-3 and TRBJ1-2; D remains ambiguous. Trimming left V 6 bases short and J 8 bases short, with 19 bases between. The CDR3 totals 14 residues. The germline V gene has CDR1 ENHRY and CDR2 SYGVKD. CDR3 sequence reads: CAISEIPGIGGYTF. In DNA, the CDR3 is TGTGCCATCAGCGAAATCCCCGGGATAGGCGGCTACACCTTC.

The chain uses TRBV11-2 and TRBJ2-5; 9 bases agree with TRBD1. V lost 5 bases to trimming and J lost 5 bases; unmatched junction nucleotides: 9. In germline, CDR1 is SGHAT, CDR2 FQNNGV. This CDR3 region has 15 residues. The CDR3 nucleotides read TGTGCCAGCAGCCCGTTTACAGGGGGCCGTGAGACCCAGTACTTC. Protein product: CASSPFTGGRETQYF.